These 8 T cell receptor beta chains share one sample of origin, sequenced in a study of blood T cell repertoires in COVID-19. Data came from immunoSEQ multiplex PCR; TCRdb stores just in-frame clones and leaves some out. The sample includes roughly 400,000 clones, roughly 86% of them seen just once. Sequences were obtained from peripheral blood. The origin of the receptors is a woman aged 60 to 75 with COVID-19, enrolled during active disease.

This chain joins TRBV12-2 and TRBJ2-7; the table gives TRBD2 as D, unverified against the DNA. TRBV12-2 is a documented pseudogene. This CDR3 has 10 amino acids. The CDR3 coding sequence is TGTGCACGGCCCTCGGGCGAGCAGTACTTC. Its protein product is CARPSGEQYF.

The chain carries TRBV10-3 and TRBJ1-2, with 7 bases lining up with TRBD1. The CDR3 totals 17 residues. The V gene end was trimmed by 2 bases and the J gene end by 8 bases; junction bases not matched to a gene: 17. Germline V lookup: CDR1 ENHRY, CDR2 SYGVKD. CDR3 in DNA: TGTGCCATCAGTGAGCCCCTAGTAGGAGGGGGCGCAGGGGGCTACACCTTC. Protein: CAISEPLVGGGAGGYTF.

The J gene is TRBJ1-2, the V gene TRBV5-1; 7 bases are shared with TRBD1. The CDR3 totals 13 residues. V dropped 5 bases and J dropped 8; count of bases not matched to a gene: 9. Germline V gene lookup returns CDR1 SGHRS and CDR2 YFSETQ. The CDR3 nucleotides are TGCGCCAGCAGGGAGACAGGGTATTGGGGCTACACCTTC. Amino acids: CASRETGYWGYTF. Complete variable domain (other parts from reference TRBV5-1 and TRBJ1-2): KAGVTQTPRYLIKTRGQQVTLSCSPISGHRSVSWYQQTPGQGLQFLFEYFSETQRNKGNFPGRFSGRQFSNSRSEMNVSTLELGDSALYLCASRETGYWGYTFGSGTRLTVV.

The gene calls are TRBV3-1 (or the pseudogene TRBV3-2) and TRBJ2-5; 13 nucleotides match TRBD2. Germline V gene data show CDR1 as LGHDT and CDR2 as YNNKEL (reference sequence). The trim removed 3 bases at V and 6 bases at J, leaving 4 bases unmatched. The CDR3 is 15 amino acids. The CDR3 is CASSQRLAGGQTQYF. In DNA form, the CDR3 reads TGTGCCAGCAGCCAGCGACTAGCGGGGGGACAGACCCAGTACTTC.

This chain connects TRBV18 to TRBJ2-2, with D maybe TRBD1 (6 bases). Germline V gene data show CDR1 as KGHSH and CDR2 as LQKENI. This CDR3 contains 15 residues. V shed 8 bases and J shed 0 bases, with 13 bases lying between them. The CDR3 sequence: CASTMDRTNTGELFF. CDR3 in DNA: TGTGCCAGCACGATGGACAGAACGAACACCGGGGAGCTGTTTTTT.

The chain couples TRBV7-2 to TRBJ1-4, with TRBD1 identical over 7 bases. V lost 3 bases and J lost 8; bases outside the gene matches: 9. In germline, CDR1 is SGHTA, CDR2 FQGNSA. This CDR3 is built from 15 residues. The CDR3 DNA is TGTGCCAGCAGCTTTCAGACAGGGACTTACGAAAAACTGTTTTTT. This codes for CASSFQTGTYEKLFF. The full variable domain, completed using reference TRBV7-2 and TRBJ1-4, is GAGVSQSPSNKVTEKGKDVELRCDPISGHTALYWYRQSLGQGLEFLIYFQGNSAPDKSGLPSDRFSAERTGGSVSTLTIQRTQQEDSAVYLCASSFQTGTYEKLFFGSGTQLSVL.

The genes are TRBV6-6 and TRBJ2-2; weak D call: TRBD1 (6 bases). CDR1 MNHNY and CDR2 SVGAGI come from the germline V gene (reference sequence). V was trimmed by 6 bases and J by 4 bases, leaving 15 bases between them. This CDR3 is built from 15 residues. This chain's CDR3 is CASRDSITFTGELFF. CDR3 nucleotides: TGTGCCAGCAGGGACAGCATAACTTTCACCGGGGAGCTGTTTTTT.

The chain joins TRBV19 to TRBJ1-5; 8 nucleotides align to TRBD1. After removal of 4 bases from V and 0 bases from J, the junction contained 2 bases not matched to a gene. Per germline, CDR1 LNHDA and CDR2 SQIVND (reference sequence). This CDR3 is 15 amino acids long. In nucleotides, the CDR3 is TGTGCCAGTAGTACGGGACAGGCTAGCAATCAGCCCCAGCATTTT. This codes for CASSTGQASNQPQHF.